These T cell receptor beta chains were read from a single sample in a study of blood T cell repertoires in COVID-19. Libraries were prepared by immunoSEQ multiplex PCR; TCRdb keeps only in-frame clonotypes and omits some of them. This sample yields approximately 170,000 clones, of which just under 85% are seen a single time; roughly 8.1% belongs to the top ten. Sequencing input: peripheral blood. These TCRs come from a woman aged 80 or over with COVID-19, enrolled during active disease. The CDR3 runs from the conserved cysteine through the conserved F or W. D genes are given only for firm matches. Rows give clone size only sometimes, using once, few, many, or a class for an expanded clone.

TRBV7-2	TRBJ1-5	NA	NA	CASSLVGGVSNQPQHF	TGTGCCAGCAGCTTAGTGGGGGGGGTGTCAAATCAGCCCCAGCATTTT
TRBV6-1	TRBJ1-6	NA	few	CASSEHGGTPAISPLHF	TGTGCCAGCAGTGAACACGGCGGGACTCCGGCGATTTCACCCCTCCACTTT
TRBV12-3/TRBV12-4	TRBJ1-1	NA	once	CASSLARNREAFF	TGTGCCAGCAGTTTAGCTCGGAACAGAGAAGCTTTCTTT
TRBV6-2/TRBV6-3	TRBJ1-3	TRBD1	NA	CASSYTGGSGNTIYF	TGTGCCAGCAGTTACACAGGGGGCTCTGGAAACACCATATATTTT
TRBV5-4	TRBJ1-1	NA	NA	CASSSAADGNTEAFF	TGTGCCAGCAGCTCTGCAGCGGACGGGAACACTGAAGCTTTCTTT
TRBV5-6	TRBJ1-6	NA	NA	CASSLDRGDSPLHF	TGTGCCAGCAGCTTGGATAGGGGTGATTCACCCCTCCACTTT
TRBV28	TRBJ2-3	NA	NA	CASRPSPGWGRRSWDTQYF	TGTGCCAGCAGACCCTCTCCGGGGTGGGGAAGAAGGTCGTGGGATACGCAGTATTTT
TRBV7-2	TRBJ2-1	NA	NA	CASSLSGYEQFF	TGTGCCAGCAGCTTAAGCGGGTATGAGCAGTTCTTC
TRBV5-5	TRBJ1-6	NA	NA	CASSLGGGSPLHF	TGTGCCAGCAGCTTGGGGGGGGGTTCACCCCTCCACTTT
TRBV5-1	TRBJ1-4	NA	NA	CASSSQGPQGEKLFF	TGCGCCAGCAGCTCTCAGGGGCCCCAGGGTGAAAAACTGTTTTTT
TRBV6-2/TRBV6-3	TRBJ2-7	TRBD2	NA	CASSLGLAGDYEQYF	TGTGCCAGCAGTTTAGGACTAGCGGGGGACTACGAGCAGTACTTC
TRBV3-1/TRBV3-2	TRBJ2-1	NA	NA	CASSQTAQGGNEQFF	TGTGCCAGCAGCCAAACTGCTCAGGGAGGCAATGAGCAGTTCTTC
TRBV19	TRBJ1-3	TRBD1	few	CASTSTGGRGNTIYF	TGTGCCAGTACATCTACAGGGGGTAGAGGAAACACCATATATTTT
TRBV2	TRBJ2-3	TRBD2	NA	CASSDPQEIAGGWGTDTQYF	TGTGCCAGCAGTGACCCTCAGGAGATAGCGGGGGGCTGGGGCACAGATACGCAGTATTTT
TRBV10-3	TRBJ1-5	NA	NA	CAIGEAIRGRAGNQPQHF	TGTGCCATCGGGGAGGCAATCCGCGGAAGGGCTGGCAATCAGCCCCAGCATTTT
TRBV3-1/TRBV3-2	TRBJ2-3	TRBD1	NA	CASSPFVGTGGWNTQYF	TGTGCCAGCAGCCCCTTCGTAGGGACAGGGGGTTGGAATACGCAGTATTTT
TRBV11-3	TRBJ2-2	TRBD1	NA	CASSQQNRGHTGELFF	TGTGCCAGCAGCCAACAAAACAGGGGACACACCGGGGAGCTGTTTTTT
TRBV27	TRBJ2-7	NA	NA	CASSRDIYYEQYF	TGTGCCAGCAGCCGGGACATCTACTACGAGCAGTACTTC
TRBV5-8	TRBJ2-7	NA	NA	CASSRGQPAFYEQYF	TGTGCCAGCAGTCGAGGACAACCGGCCTTCTACGAGCAGTACTTC
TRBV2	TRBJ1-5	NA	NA	CASSGRSYSNQPQHF	TGTGCCAGCAGTGGTAGGAGTTATAGCAATCAGCCCCAGCATTTT
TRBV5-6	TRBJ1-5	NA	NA	CASSLADGGYQPQHF	TGTGCCAGCAGCTTGGCAGATGGGGGGTATCAGCCCCAGCATTTT
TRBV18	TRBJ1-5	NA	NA	CASTQGDSNQPQHF	TGTGCCAGCACACAAGGGGATAGCAATCAGCCCCAGCATTTT
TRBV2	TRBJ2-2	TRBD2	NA	CASRGGTENTGELFF	TGTGCCAGCAGGGGAGGGACCGAGAACACCGGGGAGCTGTTTTTT
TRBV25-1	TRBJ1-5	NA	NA	CASSAGGFVQPQHF	TGTGCCAGCAGCGCAGGCGGGTTTGTACAGCCCCAGCATTTT
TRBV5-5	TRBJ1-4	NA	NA	CASSLAEGARDNEKLFF	TGTGCCAGCAGCTTGGCTGAAGGGGCCAGGGATAATGAAAAACTGTTTTTT
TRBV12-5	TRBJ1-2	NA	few	CASGQQDYGYTF	TGTGCTAGTGGTCAACAGGACTATGGCTACACCTTC
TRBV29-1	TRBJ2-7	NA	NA	CSVGPGSLGEQYF	TGCAGCGTTGGACCCGGGAGCTTGGGCGAGCAGTACTTC
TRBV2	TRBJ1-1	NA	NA	CASSAPSTEAFF	TGTGCCAGCAGTGCCCCCTCGACTGAAGCTTTCTTT
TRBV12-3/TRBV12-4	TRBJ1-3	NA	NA	CASSIGSGNTIYF	TGTGCCAGCAGTATCGGGAGCGGAAACACCATATATTTT
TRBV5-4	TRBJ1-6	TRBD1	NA	CASSLARQGYNSPLHF	TGTGCCAGCAGCTTGGCGAGACAGGGTTACAATTCACCCCTCCACTTT
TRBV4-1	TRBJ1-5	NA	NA	CASRPYEDSNQPQHF	TGCGCCAGCAGACCCTACGAAGATAGCAATCAGCCCCAGCATTTT
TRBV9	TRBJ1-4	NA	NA	CASSPRVGFDEKLFF	TGTGCCAGCAGCCCCCGGGTTGGTTTCGATGAAAAACTGTTTTTT
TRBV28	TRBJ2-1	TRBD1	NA	CASRKPGQGYNEQFF	TGTGCCAGCAGAAAACCGGGACAGGGATACAATGAGCAGTTCTTC
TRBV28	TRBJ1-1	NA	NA	CASIGDTEAFF	TGTGCCAGCATCGGGGACACTGAAGCTTTCTTT
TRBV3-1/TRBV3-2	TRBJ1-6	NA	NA	CASSQGGSGSYNSPLHF	TGTGCCAGCAGCCAAGGAGGGTCAGGCTCCTATAATTCACCCCTCCACTTT
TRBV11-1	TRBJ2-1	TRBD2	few	CASSLVGSGGVGEQFF	TGTGCCAGCAGCTTAGTCGGTAGCGGGGGGGTAGGTGAGCAGTTCTTC
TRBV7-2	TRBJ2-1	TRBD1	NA	CASSRRTGVHEQFF	TGTGCCAGCAGCCGTAGGACAGGGGTCCATGAGCAGTTCTTC
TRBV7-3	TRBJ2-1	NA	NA	CASTSNGIVRQFF	TGTGCCAGCACCTCCAACGGGATAGTTCGGCAGTTCTTC
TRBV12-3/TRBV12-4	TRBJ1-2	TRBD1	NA	CASSLGDRYGYTF	TGTGCCAGCAGTTTAGGGGACAGGTATGGCTACACCTTC
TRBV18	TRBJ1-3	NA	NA	CASSPPGGGGNTIYF	TGTGCCAGCTCACCACCCGGGGGAGGAGGAAACACCATATATTTT
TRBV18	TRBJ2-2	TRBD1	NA	CASSPPRAGGPGELFF	TGTGCCAGCTCACCACCGCGGGCAGGGGGTCCCGGGGAGCTGTTTTTT